Each of the 2 T cell receptor beta chains below was sequenced from the same sample in a study of CD8+CD57+ T cells in acquired aplastic anemia. The patients chosen for sequencing had shown expansion of CD8+CD57+ cells (detected by flow cytometry). Profiling that covered TCR beta VDJ and CDR3 relied on genomic DNA as its template. MiXCR, run by TCRdb on the reads, gives a single entry per CDR3 protein. Found here are around 210,000 distinct CDR3 sequences, roughly 60% of them singletons; the top ten hold about 60%. Sequenced input: sorted CD4+, CD8+, or CD8+CD57+ T cells (not recorded which) from PBMCs. The receptor set was obtained from a human donor with aplastic anemia.

This clonotype has a count of ten or more. The rearrangement links TRBV20-1 to TRBJ2-7, with D hard to call. The V end lost 3 bases, the J end lost 3 bases, and 6 bases lay between the germline ends. Germline V lookup: CDR1 DFQATT, CDR2 SNEGSKA (reference sequence). The CDR3 extends over 11 amino acids. CDR3 loop: CSARSGYEQYF. The CDR3 DNA reads TGCAGTGCTAGGTCCGGCTACGAGCAGTACTTC.

The chain joins TRBV5-6 to TRBJ1-6, with D tentatively TRBD1 (6 bases). This CDR3 is 17 amino acids long. Trimming stripped 4 bases from V and 7 bases from J, with 21 bases between. Per the germline V gene, CDR1 is SGHDT and CDR2 is YYEEEE. In DNA, the CDR3 is TGTGCCAGCAGCCGGTCCCCGGGAGAAGGACAGAATTCACCCCTCCACTTT. Translation gives CASSRSPGEGQNSPLHF. Complete variable domain (other parts from reference TRBV5-6 and TRBJ1-6): DAGVTQSPTHLIKTRGQQVTLRCSPKSGHDTVSWYQQALGQGPQFIFQYYEEEERQRGNFPDRFSGHQFPNYSSELNVNALLLGDSALYLCASSRSPGEGQNSPLHFGNGTRLTVT.